Listed below are T cell receptor beta chains from one sample, sequenced in a study of post-analysis software for immune sequencing data. TCRdb used MiXCR to reprocess the PCR reads, holding one entry per CDR3 protein. The sample records around 500,000 distinct CDR3 sequences, approximately 34% being singletons. The sequencing input was blood. The receptors shown here come from a girl aged 2 to 17 with multiple sclerosis. Each CDR3 is given without its conserved first and last residue. Clone sizes are given selectively: once, few, many, or a class where the clone is expanded.

abundance: few
v_gene: TRBV6-6
j_gene: TRBJ2-1
len: 13
CDR3aa: ASRREGGPYNEQF

abundance: NA
v_gene: TRBV28
j_gene: TRBJ2-1
len: 13
CDR3aa: ASSPPGGSYNEQF

abundance: few
v_gene: TRBV9
j_gene: TRBJ2-5
len: 12
CDR3aa: ASSVDRSRETQY

abundance: NA
v_gene: TRBV20-1
j_gene: TRBJ2-1
len: 10
CDR3aa: SARRKLNEQF

abundance: NA
v_gene: TRBV4-1
j_gene: TRBJ1-1
len: 13
CDR3aa: ASSLGQTFRGEAF

abundance: NA
v_gene: TRBV5-8
j_gene: TRBJ1-1
len: 14
CDR3aa: ASSFAGTGTITEAF

abundance: NA
v_gene: TRBV12-3/TRBV12-4
j_gene: TRBJ1-4
len: 12
CDR3aa: ASRADVSYEKLF

abundance: many
v_gene: TRBV29-1
j_gene: TRBJ2-6
len: 14
CDR3aa: SVPANRVSGANVLT

abundance: NA
v_gene: TRBV6-5
j_gene: TRBJ2-1
len: 13
CDR3aa: TSSASGGAHNEQF

abundance: NA
v_gene: TRBV4-2
j_gene: TRBJ2-2
len: 17
CDR3aa: ASSQDNDPGLANTGEPF

abundance: few
v_gene: TRBV4-1
j_gene: TRBJ2-7
len: 17
CDR3aa: ASRLLPGLAGVRSYEQY

abundance: NA
v_gene: TRBV3-1
j_gene: TRBJ2-7
len: 12
CDR3aa: ASSQETGAKEQY

abundance: NA
v_gene: TRBV20-1
j_gene: TRBJ2-3
len: 14
CDR3aa: SAPARRSGAKYTQY

abundance: many
v_gene: TRBV7-3
j_gene: TRBJ2-7
len: 10
CDR3aa: ASSLGPGEQY

abundance: many
v_gene: TRBV27
j_gene: TRBJ2-5
len: 12
CDR3aa: ASSLTPRGETQY

abundance: once
v_gene: TRBV9
j_gene: TRBJ1-2
len: 10
CDR3aa: ASSGIAYGYT

abundance: NA
v_gene: TRBV7-3
j_gene: TRBJ2-2
len: 14
CDR3aa: ASSSLGGANTGELF

abundance: NA
v_gene: TRBV24-1
j_gene: TRBJ2-3
len: 11
CDR3aa: ATSALYTDTQY

abundance: NA
v_gene: TRBV11-1
j_gene: TRBJ2-3
len: 20
CDR3aa: ASSPRGRTKSNSGGNTDTQY

abundance: few
v_gene: TRBV3-1
j_gene: TRBJ2-1
len: 14
CDR3aa: ASSHGLAGAYNEQF

abundance: NA
v_gene: TRBV2
j_gene: TRBJ1-6
len: 13
CDR3aa: ASSEEQGRHSPLH

abundance: many
v_gene: TRBV7-2
j_gene: TRBJ1-5
len: 13
CDR3aa: ASSLGGDGNQPQH

abundance: NA
v_gene: TRBV3-1
j_gene: TRBJ1-1
len: 12
CDR3aa: ASSQLGRGTEAF

abundance: few
v_gene: TRBV3-1
j_gene: TRBJ2-5
len: 14
CDR3aa: ASSQVYAGAQETQY

abundance: few
v_gene: TRBV4-1
j_gene: TRBJ2-5
len: 13
CDR3aa: ASSQDTGAGVKQY

abundance: few
v_gene: TRBV20-1
j_gene: TRBJ2-7
len: 13
CDR3aa: SARVPGLQLYEQY

abundance: NA
v_gene: TRBV6-5
j_gene: TRBJ2-6
len: 13
CDR3aa: ASTLDISGANVLT

abundance: NA
v_gene: TRBV15
j_gene: TRBJ1-1
len: 13
CDR3aa: ATSRDLKHAKGAF

abundance: NA
v_gene: TRBV20-1
j_gene: TRBJ1-2
len: 11
CDR3aa: SAGQNTNYGYT